This is a list of T cell receptor beta chains from one sample in a study of T cell responses to AZD1222 COVID-19 vaccine. Here immunoSEQ multiplex PCR was the method, and the copy in TCRdb shows in-frame clones only, minus some. Of some 150,000 clones listed, about 95% were seen once; the top ten hold roughly 1.2%. This specimen was peripheral blood, taken on day 0 of AZD1222 vaccination. The source is an adult in good health. CDR3s include the opening cysteine and the closing phenylalanine or tryptophan. A D gene is named only where the DNA matches it firmly. For some rows the clone size is stated as once, few or many, or as a class when expanded; others skip it.

d_gene	abundance	v_gene	j_gene	len	CDR3aa	CDR3nt
NA	NA	TRBV6-5	TRBJ2-3	13	CASIGPSTDTQYF	TGTGCCAGCATCGGGCCCAGCACAGATACGCAGTATTTT
NA	NA	TRBV6-5	TRBJ1-2	15	CASSYSMDSNYGYTF	TGTGCCAGCAGTTACTCGATGGACAGTAACTATGGCTACACCTTC
NA	NA	TRBV7-9	TRBJ1-1	15	CASSLFPELNTEAFF	TGTGCCAGCAGCTTATTCCCAGAATTGAACACTGAAGCTTTCTTT
TRBD1	NA	TRBV19	TRBJ1-2	15	CASSLLLGTGFGYTF	TGTGCCAGTAGTCTCCTCCTTGGGACAGGGTTTGGCTACACCTTC
NA	NA	TRBV5-8	TRBJ1-6	15	CASSLYPGTNSPLHF	TGTGCCAGCAGCTTGTACCCGGGGACGAATTCACCCCTCCACTTT
TRBD1	NA	TRBV6-2/TRBV6-3	TRBJ1-2	16	CASSYSMWTGGYGYTF	TGTGCCAGCAGTTACTCGATGTGGACAGGGGGCTATGGCTACACCTTC
NA	NA	TRBV27	TRBJ2-3	15	CASSSWRVGTDTQYF	TGTGCCAGCAGTTCGTGGAGGGTGGGCACAGATACGCAGTATTTT
NA	NA	TRBV6-5	TRBJ1-6	15	CASSYGSGYNSPLHF	TGTGCCAGCAGTTACGGGTCAGGGTATAATTCACCCCTCCACTTT
NA	NA	TRBV3-1/TRBV3-2	TRBJ1-1	14	CASSRDGIRTEAFF	TGTGCCAGCAGCCGGGACGGGATCCGCACTGAAGCTTTCTTT
NA	NA	TRBV9	TRBJ2-5	14	CASSPLGGGETQYF	TGTGCCAGCAGCCCCCTCGGTGGGGGAGAGACCCAGTACTTC
NA	NA	TRBV10-1	TRBJ1-1	13	CASSDVGSGKAFF	TGCGCCAGCAGTGATGTAGGGTCCGGTAAAGCTTTCTTT
NA	NA	TRBV2	TRBJ2-5	11	CASRNQETQYF	TGTGCCAGCAGGAACCAAGAGACCCAGTACTTC
NA	NA	TRBV27	TRBJ2-1	15	CASSRTWRTYNEQFF	TGTGCCAGTAGTCGGACTTGGAGGACCTACAATGAGCAGTTCTTC
NA	NA	TRBV6-5	TRBJ1-3	15	CASVKAGDSGNTIYF	TGTGCCAGCGTCAAGGCAGGAGACTCTGGAAACACCATATATTTT
TRBD1	NA	TRBV11-2	TRBJ1-2	17	CASSLSPKGRQGSGYTF	TGTGCCAGCAGCTTGTCACCTAAAGGGCGACAGGGTAGCGGCTACACCTTC
NA	NA	TRBV6-5	TRBJ1-5	14	CASKRGDGNQPQHF	TGTGCCAGCAAAAGGGGGGACGGGAATCAGCCCCAGCATTTT
NA	NA	TRBV18	TRBJ1-1	16	CASSRRGGEIVTEAFF	TGTGCCAGCTCTAGACGGGGGGGCGAAATAGTGACTGAAGCTTTCTTT
NA	NA	TRBV12-3/TRBV12-4	TRBJ2-5	13	CASSYGQKETQYF	TGTGCCAGCAGCTACGGACAGAAAGAGACCCAGTACTTC
NA	NA	TRBV5-1	TRBJ2-1	13	CASSLALNNEQFF	TGCGCCAGCAGCTTGGCACTAAACAATGAGCAGTTCTTC
TRBD1	once	TRBV6-1	TRBJ1-2	15	CASSEVDRFNYGYTF	TGTGCCAGCAGTGAAGTGGACAGGTTTAACTATGGCTACACCTTC
NA	once	TRBV27	TRBJ1-5	13	CASSRLRYQPQHF	TGTGCCAGCAGTCGTCTAAGATATCAGCCCCAGCATTTT
NA	few	TRBV7-9	TRBJ1-4	14	CASSLALPVEELFF	TGTGCCAGCAGCCTCGCCCTCCCCGTGGAGGAACTGTTTTTT
NA	once	TRBV27	TRBJ1-1	14	CASSPLQSNTEAFF	TGTGCCAGCAGTCCCCTCCAGTCGAACACTGAAGCTTTCTTT
NA	NA	TRBV19	TRBJ1-1	14	CASSITPMNTEAFF	TGTGCCAGTAGTATAACACCTATGAACACTGAAGCTTTCTTT